The TCR beta chain described here comes from a study of blood T cell repertoires in COVID-19. Study at large: Samples taken during acute and convalescent COVID-19 were collected in the United States, Italy and Spain. Sources were T cells, B-cell-depleted T cells, or PBMCs; the material itself was cDNA or gDNA.

Participant ages covered about 18 to 100 years across 24 US areas. Cohorts were based on clinical histories the participants reported. V trimming: 6 bases; J trimming: 9 bases; junction bases outside the gene matches: 3. The germline V gene encodes CDR1 SGHRS and CDR2 YFSETQ. This CDR3 spans 13 amino acids. The protocol was immunoSEQ multiplex PCR, while the TCRdb copy is restricted to in-frame clones and leaves out a portion. Found here are about 400,000 clones, nearly 90% of them singletons; the top ten hold 1.7%. The sequenced sample was PBMCs or T cells enriched from blood (not recorded which). The chain carries TRBV5-1 and TRBJ1-6; 10 nucleotides align to TRBD1. The TCR was taken from a woman aged 25 to 39 who had recovered from COVID-19. The CDR3 reads CASKGDRGSPLHF. DNA of the CDR3: TGCGCCAGCAAGGGGGACAGGGGTTCACCCCTCCACTTT.